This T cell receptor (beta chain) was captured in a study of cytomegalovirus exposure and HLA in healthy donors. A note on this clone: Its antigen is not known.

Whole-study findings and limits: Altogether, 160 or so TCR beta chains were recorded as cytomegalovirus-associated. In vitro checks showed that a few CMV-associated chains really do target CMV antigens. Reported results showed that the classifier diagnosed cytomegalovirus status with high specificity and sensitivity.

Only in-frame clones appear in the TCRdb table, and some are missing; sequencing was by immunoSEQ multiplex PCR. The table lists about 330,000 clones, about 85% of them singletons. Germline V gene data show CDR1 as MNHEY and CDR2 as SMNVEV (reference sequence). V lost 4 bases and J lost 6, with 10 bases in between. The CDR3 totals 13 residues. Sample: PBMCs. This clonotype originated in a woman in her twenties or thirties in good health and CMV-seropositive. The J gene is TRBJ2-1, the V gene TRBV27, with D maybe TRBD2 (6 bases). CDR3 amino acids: CASSSGVSNEQFF. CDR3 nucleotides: TGTGCCAGCAGTTCGGGAGTAAGCAATGAGCAGTTCTTC.